The entry below gives a single TCR beta chain sequence along with its context. The sample comes from a study of blood T cell repertoires in COVID-19. Study-wide context: Acute and convalescent COVID-19 specimens originated in the United States, Italy and Spain.

Sequencing used immunoSEQ multiplex PCR; TCRdb keeps in-frame clones, though not all of them. The sample has 51,000 or so clones; over 85% are singletons. This TCR was sampled from a man at least 80 years old with acute or convalescent COVID-19. Material: peripheral blood.

The chain's CDR3 is CASSFQGPTTNHNSPLHF. As DNA, the CDR3 is TGTGCCAGCAGCTTTCAGGGGCCGACAACAAATCATAATTCACCCCTCCACTTT. The chain couples TRBV7-8 to TRBJ1-6, with a weak D call TRBD1 (6 bases). Trimming shortened V by 3 bases and J by 5 bases, and 20 bases separated the two germline ends. This CDR3 has 18 amino acids. From germline, CDR1 is SGHVS and CDR2 FQNEAQ.